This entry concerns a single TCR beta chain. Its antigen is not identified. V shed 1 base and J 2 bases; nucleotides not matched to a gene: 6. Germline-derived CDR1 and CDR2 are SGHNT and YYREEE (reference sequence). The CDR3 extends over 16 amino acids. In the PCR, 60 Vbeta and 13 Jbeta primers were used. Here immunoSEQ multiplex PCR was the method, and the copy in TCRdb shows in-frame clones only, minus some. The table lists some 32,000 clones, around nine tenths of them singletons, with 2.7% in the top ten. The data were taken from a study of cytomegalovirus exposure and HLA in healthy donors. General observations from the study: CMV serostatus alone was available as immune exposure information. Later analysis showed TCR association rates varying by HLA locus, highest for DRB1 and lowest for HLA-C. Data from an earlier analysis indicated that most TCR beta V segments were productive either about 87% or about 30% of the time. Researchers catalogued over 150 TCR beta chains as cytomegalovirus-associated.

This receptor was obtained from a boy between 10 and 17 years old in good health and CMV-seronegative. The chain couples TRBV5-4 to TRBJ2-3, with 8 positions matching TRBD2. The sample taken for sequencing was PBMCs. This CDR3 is CASSLLTSGFTDTQYF. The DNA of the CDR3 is TGTGCCAGCAGCTTGTTAACTAGCGGCTTCACAGATACGCAGTATTTT.